This TCR beta chain derives from a study of T cell responses to AZD1222 COVID-19 vaccine. Germline loops: CDR1 SGHNT, CDR2 YYREEE (reference sequence). The V end lost 2 bases, the J end lost 3 bases, and 11 bases lay between the germline ends. This CDR3 is 14 amino acids long. Assay used: immunoSEQ multiplex PCR; TCRdb lists only in-frame clones, some missing. The sample lists around 120,000 clones; around nine tenths were seen once. The chain combines TRBV5-4 with TRBJ2-5; TRBD1 is a possible D gene (5 bases). This receptor was taken from an adult who received the AZD1222 COVID-19 vaccine. Sequenced material: peripheral blood, taken 28 days after the second AZD1222 dose. CDR3 loop: CASSLQQGKETQYF. For the CDR3, the DNA is TGTGCCAGCAGCTTACAGCAGGGTAAAGAGACCCAGTACTTC.